These 13 T cell receptor beta chains were all obtained from the same sample, sequenced in a study of shared clonotypes between healthy human individuals. Measured with immunoSEQ multiplex PCR; TCRdb has only the in-frame clones, and not every one. The sample lists roughly 2,500,000 clones, roughly 93% occurring once. What was sequenced was naive CD4+ T cells from PBMCs. Subset of the sample: CD45RA+ positively selected. These receptors were collected from a young man in good health. Some clones in this sample may be carry-over from other donors' samples.

This clone was counted a few times. The V and J genes are TRBV13 and TRBJ1-2; TRBD1 agrees at 7 bases. Germline V CDR1 and CDR2: PRHDT, FYEKMQ (reference sequence). Losses at the gene ends were 5 bases for V and 8 bases for J; bases not matched to a gene: 8. CDR3 length equals 13 residues. Here the CDR3 reads CASSPQGSRGYTF. In DNA form, the CDR3 reads TGTGCCAGCAGCCCACAGGGGAGTAGGGGCTACACCTTC.

This clone was seen once. The rearrangement links TRBV5-1 to TRBJ2-1, with no clear D. Trimming left V 2 bases short and J 3 bases short, with 9 bases between. Germline V gives CDR1 SGHRS, CDR2 YFSETQ. This CDR3 spans 14 amino acids. Written as DNA, the CDR3 is TGCGCCAGCAGCTTCCCGGGCCGCTACAATGAGCAGTTCTTC. It yields the protein CASSFPGRYNEQFF.

The chain is built from TRBV5-1 and TRBJ2-1; D remains unclear. CDR1 SGHRS and CDR2 YFSETQ come from the germline V gene. Trimming took off 0 bases at V and 3 bases at J, with 4 bases between the two ends. The CDR3 covers 13 residues. The CDR3 protein is CASSLDDYNEQFF. Here the CDR3 DNA reads TGCGCCAGCAGCTTGGACGACTACAATGAGCAGTTCTTC.

Comment on this clone: The sample has other DNA sequences that encode this CDR3 too. The genes are TRBV7-3 and TRBJ2-3, with D perhaps being TRBD1 or TRBD2 (5 bases each). CDR1 and CDR2 from the germline V gene are SGHTA and FQGTGA. Trimming pared 2 bases from V and 4 bases from J, leaving 7 bases between. CDR3 length equals 13 residues. The CDR3 sequence is CASSLLGADTQYF. The CDR3 DNA sequence: TGTGCCAGCAGCTTATTGGGGGCAGATACGCAGTATTTT.

The rearrangement links TRBV6-1 to TRBJ2-2; D may be TRBD1 (6 bases). Germline V gene data show CDR1 as MNHNS and CDR2 as SASEGT. The V end lost 6 bases, the J end lost 2 bases, and 10 bases lay between the germline ends. There are 14 residues in the CDR3. This CDR3 reads CASRGQYNTGELFF. CDR3 in DNA: TGTGCCAGCAGAGGACAGTATAACACCGGGGAGCTGTTTTTT.

This chain connects TRBV5-6 to TRBJ1-1; 7 bases align to TRBD1. Germline CDR1 reads SGHDT; CDR2 reads YYEEEE. V gave up 0 bases and J gave up 1 base; unmatched junction bases: 9. The CDR3 is 17 amino acids. CDR3 sequence: CASSLVADRVRNTEAFF. CDR3 bases: TGTGCCAGCAGCTTGGTGGCTGACAGGGTGCGGAACACTGAAGCTTTCTTT. Based on the CDR3 plus reference TRBV5-6 and TRBJ1-1, the full variable domain is DAGVTQSPTHLIKTRGQQVTLRCSPKSGHDTVSWYQQALGQGPQFIFQYYEEEERQRGNFPDRFSGHQFPNYSSELNVNALLLGDSALYLCASSLVADRVRNTEAFFGQGTRLTVV.

The count of this clone is one. The V gene is TRBV4-2, the J gene TRBJ1-5; D is possibly TRBD1 (5 bases). The CDR3 is 15 residues long. CDR1 and CDR2 (germline): LGHNA, YNFKEQ. Trimming cost V 1 base and J 4 bases, with 11 bases left between them. CDR3: CASSQARDGNQPQHF. DNA of the CDR3: TGTGCCAGCAGCCAAGCCCGGGACGGAAATCAGCCCCAGCATTTT.

Concerning this clone itself: This CDR3 is also generated by other DNA sequences in the sample. J is TRBJ2-5 and V is TRBV7-9; D remains ambiguous. This CDR3 contains 12 residues. Germline V CDR1 and CDR2: SEHNR, FQNEAQ (reference sequence). The germline V and J ends were trimmed by 3 bases and 2 bases, with 4 bases remaining between them. The CDR3: CASSFAQETQYF. The CDR3 DNA sequence: TGTGCCAGCAGCTTTGCGCAAGAGACCCAGTACTTC.

The chain employs TRBV29-1 and TRBJ2-1, with D hard to call. Germline V gives CDR1 SQVTM, CDR2 ANQGSEA. The CDR3 has 14 residues. Deletions cut 4 bases from V and 2 bases from J, with 12 bases between. DNA of the CDR3: TGCAGCGTTGTACGGCAAGGCGCCTACAATGAGCAGTTCTTC. Residues: CSVVRQGAYNEQFF.

The chain recombines TRBV11-2 with TRBJ1-2, with D tentatively TRBD1 (5 bases). The CDR3 contains 16 residues. Germline V gene data show CDR1 as SGHAT and CDR2 as FQNNGV. Trimming stripped 5 bases from V and 3 bases from J, with 19 bases between. The CDR3 sequence: CASSDGSGRAYYGYTF. CDR3 in DNA: TGTGCCAGCAGCGATGGTTCAGGCAGGGCATACTATGGCTACACCTTC.

This chain links TRBV7-2 with TRBJ2-7; possible D gene TRBD1, 6 bases. Trimming took off 5 bases at V and 5 bases at J, with 22 bases between the two ends. The CDR3 is 16 amino acids. Germline V gives CDR1 SGHTA, CDR2 FQGNSA. The CDR3 loop reads CASSPLGRRAGDEQYF. In nucleotides, the CDR3 is TGTGCCAGCAGCCCCCTGGGTAGGCGGGCAGGGGACGAGCAGTACTTC.

The chain joins TRBV7-2 to TRBJ1-1, with a weak D call TRBD1 (6 bases). Per the germline V gene, CDR1 is SGHTA and CDR2 is FQGNSA. Deletions cut 4 bases from V and 2 bases from J, with 11 bases between. CDR3 size: 14 residues. The CDR3 nucleotides are TGTGCCAGCAGCTCAGGGGCTATTAACACTGAAGCTTTCTTT. Its translation: CASSSGAINTEAFF.

For this clone: Other nucleotide sequences in the sample specify the same CDR3. The CDR3 here is CSVGGTGYEVSTEAFF. The CDR3 DNA follows: TGCAGCGTTGGGGGGACAGGGTATGAGGTTAGCACTGAAGCTTTCTTT. The chain links TRBV29-1 to TRBJ1-1, with TRBD1 identical over 9 bases. This CDR3 has 16 amino acids. Germline V gene lookup returns CDR1 SQVTM and CDR2 ANQGSEA. Trimming took 4 bases from V and 4 from J; bases not matched to a gene: 13.